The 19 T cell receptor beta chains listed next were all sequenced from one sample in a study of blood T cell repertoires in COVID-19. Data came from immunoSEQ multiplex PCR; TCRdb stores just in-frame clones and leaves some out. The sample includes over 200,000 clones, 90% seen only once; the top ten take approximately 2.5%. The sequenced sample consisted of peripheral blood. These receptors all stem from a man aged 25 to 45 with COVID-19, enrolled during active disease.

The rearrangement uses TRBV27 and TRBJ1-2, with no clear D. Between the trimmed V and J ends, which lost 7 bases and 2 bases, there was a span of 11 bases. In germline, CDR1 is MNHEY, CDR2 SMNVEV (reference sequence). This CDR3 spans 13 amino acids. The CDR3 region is CASKRAGNYGYTF. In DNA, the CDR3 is TGTGCCAGCAAACGGGCGGGGAACTATGGCTACACCTTC.

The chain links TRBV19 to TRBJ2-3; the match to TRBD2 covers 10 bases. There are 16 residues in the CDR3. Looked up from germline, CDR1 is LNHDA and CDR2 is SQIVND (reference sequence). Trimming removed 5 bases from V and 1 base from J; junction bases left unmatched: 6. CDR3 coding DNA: TGTGCCAGTAGTCCCCGGACTAGCGGAGGCACAGATACGCAGTATTTT. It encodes CASSPRTSGGTDTQYF.

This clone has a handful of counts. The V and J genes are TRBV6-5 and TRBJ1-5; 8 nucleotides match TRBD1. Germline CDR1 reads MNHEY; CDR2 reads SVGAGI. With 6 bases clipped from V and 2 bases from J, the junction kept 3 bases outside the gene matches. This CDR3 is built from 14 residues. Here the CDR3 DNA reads TGTGCCAGCAGGATGACAGGGGGCAATCAGCCCCAGCATTTT. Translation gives CASRMTGGNQPQHF.

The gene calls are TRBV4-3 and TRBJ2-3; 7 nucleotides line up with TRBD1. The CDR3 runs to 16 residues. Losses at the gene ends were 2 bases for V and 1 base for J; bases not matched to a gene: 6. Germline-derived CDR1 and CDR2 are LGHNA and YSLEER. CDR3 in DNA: TGCGCCAGCAGCCAACAGACAGGGCCTGGCACAGATACGCAGTATTTT. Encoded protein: CASSQQTGPGTDTQYF.

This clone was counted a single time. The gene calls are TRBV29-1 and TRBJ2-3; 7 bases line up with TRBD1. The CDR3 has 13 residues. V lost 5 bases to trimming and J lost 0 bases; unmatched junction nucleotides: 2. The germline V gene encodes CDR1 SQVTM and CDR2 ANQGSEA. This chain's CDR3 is CSVRQGSTDTQYF. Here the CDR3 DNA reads TGCAGCGTTCGACAGGGTAGCACAGATACGCAGTATTTT.

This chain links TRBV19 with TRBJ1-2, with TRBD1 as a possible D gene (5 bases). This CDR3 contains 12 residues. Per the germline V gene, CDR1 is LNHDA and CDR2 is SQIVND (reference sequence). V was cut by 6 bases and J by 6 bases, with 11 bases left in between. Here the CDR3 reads CASSIQGNGYTF. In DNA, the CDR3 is TGTGCCAGTAGCATCCAGGGTAATGGCTACACCTTC.

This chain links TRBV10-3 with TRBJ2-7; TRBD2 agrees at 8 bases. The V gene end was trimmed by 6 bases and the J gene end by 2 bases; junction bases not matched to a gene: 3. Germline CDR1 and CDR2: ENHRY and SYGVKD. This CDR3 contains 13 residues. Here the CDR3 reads CAIRREGAYEQYF. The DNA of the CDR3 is TGTGCCATCAGACGGGAGGGCGCCTACGAGCAGTACTTC.

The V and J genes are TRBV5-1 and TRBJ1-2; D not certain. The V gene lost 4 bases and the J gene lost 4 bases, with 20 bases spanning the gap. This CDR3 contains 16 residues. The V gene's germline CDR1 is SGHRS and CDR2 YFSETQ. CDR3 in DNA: TGCGCCAGCAGCCCAAGACCGGGTCCAGTAATCTATGGCTACACCTTC. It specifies CASSPRPGPVIYGYTF. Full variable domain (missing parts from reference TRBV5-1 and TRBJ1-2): KAGVTQTPRYLIKTRGQQVTLSCSPISGHRSVSWYQQTPGQGLQFLFEYFSETQRNKGNFPGRFSGRQFSNSRSEMNVSTLELGDSALYLCASSPRPGPVIYGYTFGSGTRLTVV.

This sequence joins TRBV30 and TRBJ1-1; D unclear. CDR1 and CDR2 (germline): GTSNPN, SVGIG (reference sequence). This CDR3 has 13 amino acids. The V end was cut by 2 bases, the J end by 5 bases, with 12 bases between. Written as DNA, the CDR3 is TGTGCCTGGAGTCCGAGGCGTGAGACTGAAGCTTTCTTT. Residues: CAWSPRRETEAFF.

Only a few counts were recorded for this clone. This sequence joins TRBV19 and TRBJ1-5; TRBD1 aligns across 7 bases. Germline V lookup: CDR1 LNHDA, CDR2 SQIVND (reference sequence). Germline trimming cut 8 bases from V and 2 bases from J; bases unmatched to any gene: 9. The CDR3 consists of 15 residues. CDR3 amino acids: CASGLQGPGNQPQHF. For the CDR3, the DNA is TGTGCCAGTGGGCTACAGGGGCCTGGCAATCAGCCCCAGCATTTT.

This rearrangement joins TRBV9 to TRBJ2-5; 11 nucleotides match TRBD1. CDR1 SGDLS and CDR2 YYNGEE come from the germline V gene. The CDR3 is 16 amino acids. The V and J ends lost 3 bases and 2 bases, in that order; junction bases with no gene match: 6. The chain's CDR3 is CASSGGTGGLQETQYF. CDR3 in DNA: TGTGCCAGCAGCGGCGGGACAGGGGGATTACAAGAGACCCAGTACTTC. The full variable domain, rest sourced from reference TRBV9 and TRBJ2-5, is DSGVTQTPKHLITATGQRVTLRCSPRSGDLSVYWYQQSLDQGLQFLIQYYNGEERAKGNILERFSAQQFPDLHSELNLSSLELGDSALYFCASSGGTGGLQETQYFGPGTRLLVL.

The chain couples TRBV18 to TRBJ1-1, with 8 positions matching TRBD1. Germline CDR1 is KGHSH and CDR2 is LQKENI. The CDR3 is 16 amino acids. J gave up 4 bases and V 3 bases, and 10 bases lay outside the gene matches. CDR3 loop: CASSPQPLTGGTEAFF. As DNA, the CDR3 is TGTGCCAGCTCACCTCAACCCTTAACAGGGGGCACTGAAGCTTTCTTT.

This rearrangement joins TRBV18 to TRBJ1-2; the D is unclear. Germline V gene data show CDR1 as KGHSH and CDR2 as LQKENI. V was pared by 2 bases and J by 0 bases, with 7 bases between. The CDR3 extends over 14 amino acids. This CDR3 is CASSPNQANYGYTF. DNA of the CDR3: TGTGCCAGCTCACCAAATCAGGCTAACTATGGCTACACCTTC.

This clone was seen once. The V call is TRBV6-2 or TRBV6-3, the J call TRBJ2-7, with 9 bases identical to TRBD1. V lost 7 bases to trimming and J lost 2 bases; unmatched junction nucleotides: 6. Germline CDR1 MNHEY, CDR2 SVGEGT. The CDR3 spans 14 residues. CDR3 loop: CASNPTGGPYEQYF. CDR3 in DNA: TGTGCCAGCAACCCGACAGGGGGGCCCTACGAGCAGTACTTC.

CDR3 sequence (DNA): TGTGCCAGTACTCCTTTCATGACAAACACCGGGGAGCTGTTTTTT. Its protein product is CASTPFMTNTGELFF. The chain recombines TRBV19 with TRBJ2-2; D ambiguous. Germline V gene sequence: CDR1 LNHDA, CDR2 SQIVND (reference sequence). CDR3 length: 15 amino acids. The V end was cut by 7 bases, the J end by 2 bases, with 14 bases between.

CDR3 sequence (DNA): TGCGCCAGCAGCTTGGGGCGGGGAAGCGCGGGCTCCTATAATTCACCCCTCCACTTT. The encoded protein is CASSLGRGSAGSYNSPLHF. V gene TRBV5-1 combines with J gene TRBJ1-6, with D uncertain. The V gene's germline CDR1 is SGHRS and CDR2 YFSETQ. Trimming stripped 0 bases from V and 0 bases from J, with 16 bases between. There are 19 residues in the CDR3.

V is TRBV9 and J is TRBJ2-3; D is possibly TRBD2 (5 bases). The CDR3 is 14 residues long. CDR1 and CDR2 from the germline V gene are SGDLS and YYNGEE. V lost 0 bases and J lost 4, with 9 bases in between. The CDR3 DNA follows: TGTGCCAGCAGCGTAGGTCGGGGTCCAGATACGCAGTATTTT. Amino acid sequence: CASSVGRGPDTQYF. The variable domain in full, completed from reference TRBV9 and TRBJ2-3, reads DSGVTQTPKHLITATGQRVTLRCSPRSGDLSVYWYQQSLDQGLQFLIQYYNGEERAKGNILERFSAQQFPDLHSELNLSSLELGDSALYFCASSVGRGPDTQYFGPGTRLTVL.

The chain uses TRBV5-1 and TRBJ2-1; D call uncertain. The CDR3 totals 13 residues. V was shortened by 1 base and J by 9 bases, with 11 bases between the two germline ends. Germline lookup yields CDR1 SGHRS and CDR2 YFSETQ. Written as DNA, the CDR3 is TGCGCCAGCAGCTTGTCTTCGGGTGGTGAGCAGTTCTTC. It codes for CASSLSSGGEQFF.

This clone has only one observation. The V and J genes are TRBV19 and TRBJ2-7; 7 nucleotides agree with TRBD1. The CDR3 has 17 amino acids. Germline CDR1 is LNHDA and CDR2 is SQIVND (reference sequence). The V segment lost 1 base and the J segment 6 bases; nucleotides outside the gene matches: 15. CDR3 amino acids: CASSIAGMGTVKGEQYF. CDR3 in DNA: TGTGCCAGTAGTATAGCTGGGATGGGGACAGTAAAAGGCGAGCAGTACTTC.